This TCR beta chain was found in a study of OX40 agonist ivuxolimab in advanced cancers. CDR3 size: 13 residues. V dropped 4 bases and J dropped 3; count of bases not matched to a gene: 1. Germline-derived CDR1 and CDR2 are SEHNR and FQNEAQ (reference sequence). Sequencing was performed with immunoSEQ multiplex PCR; in TCRdb, only in-frame clones are kept and a portion is missing. The profile covers some 19,000 clones, with more than 60% appearing a single time and over 9.5% taken by the ten largest. Sequencing used CD4+ or CD8+ T cells sorted from blood, obtained in a trial of the OX40 agonist ivuxolimab. The sequence derives from an adult with an advanced solid tumor such as melanoma, head and neck, liver or kidney cancer. The V call is TRBV7-9, the J call TRBJ1-2; the match to TRBD1 covers 8 bases. The CDR3 DNA follows: TGTGCCAGCAGCTGGGGACAGGACTATGGCTACACCTTC. This codes for CASSWGQDYGYTF.